This section outlines one T cell receptor (beta chain) sequence together with its context. As originally analysed: Amplification of reference gene primers provided the estimated nucleated cell counts. Produced via immunoSEQ multiplex PCR; TCRdb's table is partial and in-frame only. From that table come the V and J calls and clone size; the DNA was used to work out D and trimming. Seen here are about 210,000 clones, approximately 78% observed once, and the top ten hold roughly 5.1%. The source of the sample is a study of blood T cell repertoires in COVID-19. Study as a whole: The United States, Italy and Spain provided the acute and convalescent COVID-19 samples. PBMCs, B-cell-depleted T cells, or T cells provided the cDNA or gDNA that made up the material.

One Seattle source followed patients from active infection through their disease course. The TCR sequence derives from a woman in her 70s with COVID-19, enrolled during active disease. The sample consisted of peripheral blood.

The CDR3 here is CASSFLGTSGDPRTDTQYF. The CDR3 nucleotides are TGTGCCAGCAGTTTCCTCGGGACTAGCGGGGATCCCCGCACAGATACGCAGTATTTT. V usage is TRBV27 and J usage is TRBJ2-3; 13 bases align to TRBD2. V lost 3 bases to trimming and J lost 1 base; unmatched junction nucleotides: 10. The CDR3 is 19 residues long. Per the germline V gene, CDR1 is MNHEY and CDR2 is SMNVEV (reference sequence).